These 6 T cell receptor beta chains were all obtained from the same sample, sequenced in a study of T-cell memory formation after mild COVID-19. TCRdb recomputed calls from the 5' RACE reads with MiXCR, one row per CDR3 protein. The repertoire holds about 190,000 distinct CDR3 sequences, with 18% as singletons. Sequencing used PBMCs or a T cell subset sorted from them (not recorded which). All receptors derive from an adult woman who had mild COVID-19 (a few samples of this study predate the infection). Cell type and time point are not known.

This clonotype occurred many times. In nucleotides, the CDR3 is TGTGCCACCAGCAGAGTGCGGTCCTTCGGGTACGAGCAGTACTTC. Its translation: CATSRVRSFGYEQYF. V gene TRBV15 combines with J gene TRBJ2-7; D gene uncertain. CDR3 length: 15 residues. Germline V gene lookup returns CDR1 LNHNV and CDR2 YYDKDF (reference sequence). V lost 1 base to trimming and J lost 4 bases, with 14 bases between them. The full variable domain, with the rest looked up from reference TRBV15 and TRBJ2-7, is DAMVIQNPRYQVTQFGKPVTLSCSQTLNHNVMYWYQQKSSQAPKLLFHYYDKDFNNEADTPDNFQSRRPNTSFCFLDIRSPGLGDTAMYLCATSRVRSFGYEQYFGPGTRLTVT.

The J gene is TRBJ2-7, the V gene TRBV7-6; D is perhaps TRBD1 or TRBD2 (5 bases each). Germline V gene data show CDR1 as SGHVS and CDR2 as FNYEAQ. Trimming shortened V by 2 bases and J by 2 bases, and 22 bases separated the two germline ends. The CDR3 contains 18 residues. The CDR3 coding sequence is TGTGCCAGCAGCTTAATCTCTCATGGGACGGGCCGGGCCTACGAGCAGTACTTC. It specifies CASSLISHGTGRAYEQYF.

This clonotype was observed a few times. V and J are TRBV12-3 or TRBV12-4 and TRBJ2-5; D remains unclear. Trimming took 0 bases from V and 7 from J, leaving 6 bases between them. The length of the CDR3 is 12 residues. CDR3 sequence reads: CASSLAPATQYF. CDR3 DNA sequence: TGTGCCAGCAGTTTAGCCCCTGCGACCCAGTACTTC.

CDR3 region: CASSSLEAGIEQFF. In DNA, the CDR3 is TGTGCCAGCAGCTCGTTAGAGGCGGGCATTGAGCAGTTCTTC. This sequence joins TRBV5-5 and TRBJ2-1, with TRBD2 as a possible D gene (5 bases). Germline assignment: CDR1 SGHKS and CDR2 YYEKEE (reference sequence). V lost 3 bases and J lost 9, with 16 bases in between. This CDR3 has 14 amino acids.

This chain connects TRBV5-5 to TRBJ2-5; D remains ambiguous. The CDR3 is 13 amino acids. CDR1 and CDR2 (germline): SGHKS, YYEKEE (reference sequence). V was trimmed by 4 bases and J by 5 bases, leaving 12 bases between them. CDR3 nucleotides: TGTGCCAGCAGCCTGGCCCGCCCCGAGACCCAGTACTTC. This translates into CASSLARPETQYF.

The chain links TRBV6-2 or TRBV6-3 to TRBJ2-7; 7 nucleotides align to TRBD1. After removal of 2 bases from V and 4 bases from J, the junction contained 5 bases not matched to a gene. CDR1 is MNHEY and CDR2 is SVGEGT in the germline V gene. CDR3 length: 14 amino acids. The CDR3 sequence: CASSYKHRGYEQYF. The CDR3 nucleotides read TGTGCCAGCAGTTACAAGCACAGGGGATACGAGCAGTACTTC.